A selection of T cell receptor beta chains follows, all from one sample in a study of T cell responses to AZD1222 COVID-19 vaccine. Libraries were prepared by immunoSEQ multiplex PCR; TCRdb keeps only in-frame clonotypes and omits some of them. The repertoire consists of 45,000 to 65,000 clones, with about nine tenths occurring once and the leading ten covering roughly 2.5%. The specimen was peripheral blood, collected 28 days after the second AZD1222 dose. Every receptor here comes from an adult who received the AZD1222 COVID-19 vaccine. Each CDR3 is given with its conserved first and last residue. A D gene is named only where the DNA matches it firmly. A row's size may be missing; if present it is once, few, many or a size class.

TRBJ1-3 - TRBV12-3/TRBV12-4 - CASSLGSGNTIYF TGTGCCAGCAGTTTGGGCTCTGGAAACACCATATATTTT
TRBJ1-2 - TRBV18 - CASLPMEGGLYGYTF TGTGCCAGCTTACCCATGGAGGGGGGTCTCTATGGCTACACCTTC
TRBJ2-2 - TRBV11-2 - CASSVPGGELFF TGTGCCAGCAGCGTTCCGGGAGGGGAGCTGTTTTTT
TRBJ1-2 - TRBV5-1 - CASSFDRYGYTF TGCGCCAGCAGCTTCGACCGCTATGGCTACACCTTC
TRBJ2-5 - TRBV18 TRBD1 CASSLGTAIQETQYF TGTGCCAGCTCACTTGGGACAGCCATACAAGAGACCCAGTACTTC
TRBJ2-4 - TRBV5-4 TRBD1 CASSLPGTGENIQYF TGTGCCAGCAGCCTCCCCGGGACAGGGGAAAACATTCAGTACTTC
TRBJ2-7 few TRBV3-1/TRBV3-2 - CASSQGAAGEQYF TGTGCCAGCAGCCAGGGGGCCGCCGGCGAGCAGTACTTC
TRBJ2-3 - TRBV23-1 TRBD1 CASSQKGQGTDTQYF TGCGCCAGCAGTCAAAAGGGACAGGGCACAGATACGCAGTATTTT
TRBJ2-7 few TRBV9 - CASSVGAGVLSYEQYF TGTGCCAGCAGCGTTGGGGCAGGGGTCCTCTCCTACGAGCAGTACTTC
TRBJ2-1 - TRBV6-4 - CASSDGRTPYNEQFF TGTGCCAGCAGTGACGGTCGGACTCCCTACAATGAGCAGTTCTTC
TRBJ2-1 - TRBV5-6 - CASSKPTNSYNEQFF TGTGCCAGCAGTAAGCCGACAAATTCCTACAATGAGCAGTTCTTC
TRBJ2-7 - TRBV19 TRBD2 CASSIGLGLAGNNEQYF TGTGCCAGTAGCATCGGTTTGGGACTAGCGGGAAACAACGAGCAGTACTTC
TRBJ2-1 - TRBV19 TRBD2 CATIRGGGFF TGTGCCACCATCCGCGGGGGGGGGTTCTTC
TRBJ2-7 - TRBV6-5 TRBD1 CASSRDSYEQYF TGTGCCAGCAGCCGGGACAGCTACGAGCAGTACTTC
TRBJ2-3 - TRBV5-6 TRBD1 CASSLQGPDTQYF TGTGCCAGCAGCCTACAGGGGCCAGATACGCAGTATTTT
TRBJ2-7 - TRBV5-4 - CASSPPTSFEQYF TGTGCCAGCAGCCCACCGACTAGTTTCGAGCAGTACTTC
TRBJ1-5 - TRBV18 - CASSPSGNQPQHF TGTGCCAGCTCACCTTCCGGCAATCAGCCCCAGCATTTT
TRBJ1-6 - TRBV28 TRBD1 CASSLLGQTNSPLHF TGTGCCAGCAGTTTACTGGGACAGACAAATTCACCCCTCCACTTT
TRBJ2-3 - TRBV5-4 - CASQFLEADTQYF TGTGCCAGCCAGTTCCTCGAGGCAGATACGCAGTATTTT
TRBJ1-5 - TRBV5-5 - CASSPLGYSNQPQHF TGTGCCAGCAGCCCTCTAGGGTATAGCAATCAGCCCCAGCATTTT
TRBJ1-4 - TRBV6-5 - CGGGGPNEKLFF TGTGGGGGGGGAGGTCCCAATGAAAAACTGTTTTTT
TRBJ2-5 - TRBV11-2 TRBD2 CASSLGTRTETQYF TGTGCCAGCAGCTTAGGGACTAGAACAGAGACCCAGTACTTC
TRBJ1-2 - TRBV7-2 TRBD1 CASSLEGTGPGYTF TGTGCCAGCAGCTTAGAGGGGACAGGACCTGGCTACACCTTC
TRBJ2-7 - TRBV19 TRBD2 CASSILAGGSQDVYF TGTGCCAGTAGTATTCTAGCGGGAGGCAGTCAGGATGTGTACTTC
TRBJ2-3 - TRBV30 - CAWRDYTDTQYF TGTGCCTGGAGGGACTACACAGATACGCAGTATTTT
TRBJ2-7 few TRBV5-6 TRBD2 CASSLGLAREQYF TGTGCCAGCAGCTTGGGACTAGCTCGCGAGCAGTACTTC